This TCR beta chain was profiled in a study of beta chain features in type 1 diabetes. At the level of the study: Patients did not differ from healthy donors in age, gender or cell yield. The samples had around 98 million sorted cells examined in all.

Note on this clone: Its cognate antigen is unknown. In the same sample, other DNA sequences code for this CDR3.

The CDR3 extends over 12 amino acids. CDR1 SNHLY and CDR2 FYNNEI come from the germline V gene. V was trimmed by 6 bases and J by 4 bases, leaving 10 bases between them. The isolated RNA, all of it, was reverse transcribed, so expressed TCRB transcripts were what got sequenced. Here immunoSEQ multiplex PCR was the method, and the copy in TCRdb shows in-frame clones only, minus some. The sample records some 150,000 clones, approximately 8.8% being singletons. Broader study findings: In all four CD4+ subsets, TCRB CDR3 length was significantly, moderately reduced in type 1 diabetes. Reads derived from cDNA could over-represent cells showing high TCR expression.

The source of this sequence is a woman under 40 with type 1 diabetes. Sequencing was carried out using central memory CD4+ T cells from blood. The V and J genes are TRBV2 and TRBJ2-7; weak D call: TRBD2 (5 bases). The CDR3 nucleotides are TGTGCCAGCAGCGGAGGTCCGTACGAGCAGTACTTC. Protein: CASSGGPYEQYF.